Below, 19 T cell receptor beta chains from the same sample are listed, as sequenced in a study of control samples from healthy donors and cancer patients. Sequencing was performed with immunoSEQ multiplex PCR; in TCRdb, only in-frame clones are kept and a portion is missing. Counted here are about 130,000 clones, just under 95% occurring once; the ten biggest clones make up approximately 15%. Sequenced input: PBMCs. The source of these receptors is a man aged 60 to 75 with colorectal cancer.

This sequence joins TRBV12-3 or TRBV12-4 and TRBJ1-3; D not resolved. The CDR3 spans 12 residues. Trimming removed 7 bases from V and 0 bases from J, with 4 bases in between. DNA of the CDR3: TGTGCCAGCACCATCTCTGGAAACACCATATATTTT. Protein: CASTISGNTIYF.

The rearrangement uses TRBV19 and TRBJ1-1, with TRBD1 matching 9 bases. Losses at the gene ends were 5 bases for V and 2 bases for J; bases not matched to a gene: 6. The CDR3 length is 15 residues. CDR1 and CDR2 (germline): LNHDA, SQIVND (reference sequence). CDR3 loop: CASSAWDRVNTEAFF. As DNA, the CDR3 is TGTGCCAGTAGTGCCTGGGACAGGGTAAACACTGAAGCTTTCTTT.

The chain combines TRBV11-2 with TRBJ1-2; 8 nucleotides agree with TRBD1. In germline, CDR1 is SGHAT, CDR2 FQNNGV. CDR3 length equals 15 residues. Germline trimming cut 4 bases from V and 2 bases from J; bases unmatched to any gene: 6. Here the CDR3 reads CASSSWTGKNYGYTF. In DNA form, the CDR3 reads TGTGCCAGCAGCTCCTGGACAGGGAAGAACTATGGCTACACCTTC.

This chain joins TRBV18 and TRBJ1-2; D call uncertain. The germline CDR1 and CDR2 sequences are KGHSH and LQKENI. This CDR3 region has 14 residues. V lost 2 bases to trimming and J lost 5 bases, with 12 bases between them. CDR3 bases: TGTGCCAGCTCACCAGAAGGGTTAGGGTATGGCTACACCTTC. As protein: CASSPEGLGYGYTF.

CDR3 in amino acids: CASSDHLGRGETQYF. Here the CDR3 DNA reads TGTGCCAGCAGCGACCACCTAGGCAGGGGGGAGACCCAGTACTTC. This sequence joins TRBV7-2 and TRBJ2-5; 7 bases match TRBD1. Germline assignment: CDR1 SGHTA and CDR2 FQGNSA. With V trimmed by 5 bases and J by 5 bases, 11 bases remained unmatched. The length of the CDR3 is 15 residues.

The V and J genes are TRBV3-1 (or the pseudogene TRBV3-2) and TRBJ1-5, with 8 bases that match TRBD1. Unmatched junction bases numbered 8, after V lost 4 bases and J lost 0 bases. CDR1 is LGHDT, CDR2 YNNKEL, per germline (reference sequence). CDR3 size: 17 residues. The CDR3 bases are TGTGCCAGCAGCCGTCCGGGACAGGAAATTAGCAATCAGCCCCAGCATTTT. This translates into CASSRPGQEISNQPQHF.

Details on this clone: Sequence at one end of the junction differs from germline and may be a read error. Other DNA sequences within the sample encode an identical CDR3. The chain recombines TRBV27 with TRBJ1-6, with 7 nucleotides matching TRBD1. This CDR3 is 15 amino acids long. The germline V gene has CDR1 MNHEY and CDR2 SMNVEV (reference sequence). CDR3 sequence (DNA): TGCGCCAGCAGTTTACCTGGGACAGACAATTCACCCCTCCACTTT. Protein sequence: CASSLPGTDNSPLHF.

This chain uses TRBV19 with TRBJ2-3, with TRBD2 matching 8 bases. This CDR3 spans 16 amino acids. Germline values: CDR1 LNHDA, CDR2 SQIVND (reference sequence). V gave up 8 bases and J gave up 2 bases; unmatched junction bases: 12. CDR3 DNA: TGTGCCAGTTCAGGTCAGCGGGGGCCCTACACAGATACGCAGTATTTT. As protein: CASSGQRGPYTDTQYF.

The chain recombines TRBV27 with TRBJ2-1, with 8 positions matching TRBD2. V was pared by 6 bases and J by 2 bases, with 12 bases of the junction left unmatched. The V gene's germline CDR1 is MNHEY and CDR2 SMNVEV (reference sequence). The CDR3 runs 17 residues. The CDR3 sequence is CASRGYRAGDTYNEQFF. For the CDR3, the DNA is TGTGCCAGCAGAGGATATCGAGCGGGGGATACCTACAATGAGCAGTTCTTC.

V and J are TRBV3-1 (or the pseudogene TRBV3-2) and TRBJ2-2, with D uncertain. CDR1 and CDR2 from the germline V gene are LGHDT and YNNKEL (reference sequence). Trimming removed 1 base from V and 7 bases from J, with 13 bases in between. This CDR3 region has 15 residues. CDR3 residues: CASSQVFSTDGELFF. As DNA, the CDR3 is TGTGCCAGCAGCCAAGTTTTCAGTACCGACGGGGAGCTGTTTTTT.

The chain couples TRBV10-2 to TRBJ2-5, with TRBD1 matching 9 bases. The CDR3 has 16 residues. In germline, CDR1 is WSHSY, CDR2 SAAADI. Unmatched junction bases numbered 7, after V lost 0 bases and J lost 5 bases. CDR3 sequence reads: CASSESNRGLRETQYF. The CDR3 DNA reads TGCGCCAGCAGTGAGTCCAACAGGGGGCTGAGGGAGACCCAGTACTTC.

The V gene is TRBV5-1, the J gene TRBJ1-1, with 8 nucleotides matching TRBD1. Trimming cost V 2 bases and J 1 base; bases outside gene matches: 4. Germline lookup yields CDR1 SGHRS and CDR2 YFSETQ. This CDR3 has 15 amino acids. The CDR3 reads CASSFGTGGNTEAFF. The CDR3 nucleotides are TGCGCCAGCAGCTTTGGTACAGGGGGGAACACTGAAGCTTTCTTT.

The chain recombines TRBV7-9 with TRBJ2-2, with TRBD1 identical over 8 bases. The CDR3 contains 15 residues. The ends lost 3 bases at V and 5 bases at J; junction bases unmatched: 5. Germline V gene data show CDR1 as SEHNR and CDR2 as FQNEAQ (reference sequence). CDR3 sequence: CASSFLTGGTGELFF. The CDR3 DNA reads TGTGCCAGCAGCTTTTTAACAGGGGGAACCGGGGAGCTGTTTTTT.

V gene TRBV9 combines with J gene TRBJ2-5, with TRBD1 matching over 7 bases. The CDR3 extends over 15 amino acids. V lost 0 bases to trimming and J lost 6 bases; unmatched junction nucleotides: 8. The germline V gene encodes CDR1 SGDLS and CDR2 YYNGEE. In DNA form, the CDR3 reads TGTGCCAGCAGCGTAGATTGGAAGGGGGCCAAGACCCAGTACTTC. It codes for CASSVDWKGAKTQYF.

This clone was seen a single time. The J gene is TRBJ2-2, the V gene TRBV9; D is possibly TRBD1 (5 bases). Trimming removed 6 bases from V and 6 bases from J, with 15 bases in between. This CDR3 contains 14 residues. From germline, CDR1 is SGDLS and CDR2 YYNGEE. CDR3 region: CASTPSDSPGELFF. For the CDR3, the DNA is TGTGCCAGCACCCCGTCCGACAGTCCCGGGGAGCTGTTTTTT.

This clone was found a few times. V is TRBV7-9 and J is TRBJ2-7; D may match TRBD1 or TRBD2 (5 bases each). This CDR3 has 13 residues. CDR1 is SEHNR and CDR2 is FQNEAQ in the germline V gene (reference sequence). Trimming removed 5 bases at V and 3 bases at J, with 11 bases between. Here the CDR3 DNA reads TGTGCCAGCAGCGGGACGGACTTCTACGAGCAGTACTTC. Protein: CASSGTDFYEQYF. The full variable domain, completed using reference TRBV7-9 and TRBJ2-7, is DTGVSQNPRHKITKRGQNVTFRCDPISEHNRLYWYRQTLGQGPEFLTYFQNEAQLEKSRLLSDRFSAERPKGSFSTLEIQRTEQGDSAMYLCASSGTDFYEQYFGPGTRLTVT.

The gene calls are TRBV30 and TRBJ1-5; D is ambiguous. In germline, CDR1 is GTSNPN, CDR2 SVGIG (reference sequence). This CDR3 has 12 amino acids. Trimming left V 0 bases short and J 5 bases short, with 5 bases between. In nucleotides, the CDR3 is TGTGCCTGGAGTGTTCTGCATCAGCCCCAGCATTTT. Protein: CAWSVLHQPQHF.

The V and J genes are TRBV4-1 and TRBJ1-6; a possible D gene is TRBD1 (5 bases). The germline V gene has CDR1 MGHRA and CDR2 YSYEKL. The CDR3 runs to 17 residues. The V gene lost 4 bases and the J gene lost 0 bases, with 13 bases spanning the gap. CDR3 region: CASSPGPGGSYNSPLHF. Written as DNA, the CDR3 is TGCGCCAGCAGCCCGGGGCCAGGAGGCTCCTATAATTCACCCCTCCACTTT.

The chain joins TRBV15 to TRBJ1-5; no firm D call. Germline V gene lookup returns CDR1 LNHNV and CDR2 YYDKDF (reference sequence). Trimming took off 5 bases at V and 7 bases at J, with 15 bases between the two ends. The CDR3 length is 14 residues. CDR3 sequence: CATSPRESSQPQHF. As DNA, the CDR3 is TGTGCCACCAGCCCCCGTGAGTCCTCGCAGCCCCAGCATTTT.